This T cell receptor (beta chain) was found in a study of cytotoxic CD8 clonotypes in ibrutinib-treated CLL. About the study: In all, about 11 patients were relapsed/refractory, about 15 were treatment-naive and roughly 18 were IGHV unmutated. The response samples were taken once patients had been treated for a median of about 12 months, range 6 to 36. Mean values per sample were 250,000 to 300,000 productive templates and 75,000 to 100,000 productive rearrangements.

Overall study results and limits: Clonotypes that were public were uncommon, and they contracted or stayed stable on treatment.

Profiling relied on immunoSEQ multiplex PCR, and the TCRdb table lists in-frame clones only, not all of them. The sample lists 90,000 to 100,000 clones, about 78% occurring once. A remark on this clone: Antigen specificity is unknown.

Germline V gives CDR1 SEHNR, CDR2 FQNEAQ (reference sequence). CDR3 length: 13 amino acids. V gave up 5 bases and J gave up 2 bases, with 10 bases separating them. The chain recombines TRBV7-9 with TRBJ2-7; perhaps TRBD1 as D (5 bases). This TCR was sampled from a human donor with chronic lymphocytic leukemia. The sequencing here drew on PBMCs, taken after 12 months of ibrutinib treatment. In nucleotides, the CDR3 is TGTGCCAGCAGCCAGGACAAAACCTACGAGCAGTACTTC. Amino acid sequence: CASSQDKTYEQYF.